This TCR beta chain was captured in a study of cytomegalovirus exposure and HLA in healthy donors. Study-wide findings and caveats: A later analysis, which compared TCR beta chains of equal frequency, found the HLA-associated ones more clonally expanded. Among CMV-associated TCR beta chains, most appeared HLA-restricted in a later analysis. In an earlier analysis, most TCR beta V segments were productive about 87% or about 30% of the time.

PCR involved 60 Vbeta and 13 Jbeta primers. Data came from immunoSEQ multiplex PCR; TCRdb stores just in-frame clones and leaves some out. The data hold under 150,000 clones, with over 55% observed a single time. Germline loops: CDR1 SGHDT, CDR2 YYEEEE. Trimming cost V 2 bases and J 8 bases, with 5 bases left between them. CDR3 size: 11 residues. As regards this clone: Its antigen is not identified.

The sample comprised PBMCs. The source is a man aged 35 to 55 in good health and CMV-seronegative. The J gene is TRBJ2-1, the V gene TRBV5-6; D gene unclear. The CDR3 DNA sequence: TGTGCCAGCAGCTTTGGGCATGAGCAGTTCTTC. Amino acids: CASSFGHEQFF.